The 29 T cell receptor beta chains presented below share a single source sample, sequenced in a study of chemoradiotherapy in HPV16-positive cancers. Repertoires were generated with immunoSEQ multiplex PCR, while TCRdb's copy carries only in-frame clones and drops some. The data show about 8,000 clones, 55% to 80% seen once. This specimen was taken from a patient who underwent chemoradiotherapy. The receptors were gathered from a human donor with HPV-associated anogenital cancer.

V and J are TRBV5-4 and TRBJ2-5, with a weak D call TRBD1 (5 bases). The length of the CDR3 is 15 residues. Germline CDR1 SGHNT, CDR2 YYREEE (reference sequence). The ends were cut back, 1 base at V and 2 bases at J, with 12 bases in the middle. CDR3 coding DNA: TGTGCCAGCAGCTTGCCAGGGTCGGTACAAGAGACCCAGTACTTC. Its protein product is CASSLPGSVQETQYF. Full variable domain (rest looked up from reference TRBV5-4 and TRBJ2-5): ETGVTQSPTHLIKTRGQQVTLRCSSQSGHNTVSWYQQALGQGPQFIFQYYREEENGRGNFPPRFSGLQFPNYSSELNVNALELDDSALYLCASSLPGSVQETQYFGPGTRLLVL.

In this sample, this clone turned up a few times. The rearrangement joins TRBV5-4 to TRBJ2-1, with D possibly TRBD2 on 5 matching bases. With 1 base removed from V and 7 bases from J, the gap between germline ends came to 12 bases. This CDR3 region has 14 residues. Per germline, CDR1 SGHNT and CDR2 YYREEE (reference sequence). CDR3 protein: CASSLRAEANEQFF. CDR3 in DNA: TGTGCCAGCAGCTTGCGAGCGGAGGCGAATGAGCAGTTCTTC.

The sample holds a few counts of this clone. The chain links TRBV14 to TRBJ2-2; D perhaps matches TRBD1 (7 bases). Germline CDR1 and CDR2: SGHDN and FVKESK. The CDR3 is made up of 16 amino acids. V was pared by 1 base and J by 7 bases, with 16 bases between. The CDR3, as DNA: TGTGCCAGCAGCCAAGGGACAGGACTAATTCTCGGGGAGCTGTTTTTT. This sequence encodes CASSQGTGLILGELFF.

This rearrangement joins TRBV4-3 to TRBJ1-4, with D possibly TRBD1 on 5 matching bases. V lost 2 bases and J 3 bases, leaving 10 bases between the germline ends. Germline CDR1 is LGHNA and CDR2 is YSLEER. The CDR3 sequence is 15 residues long. In DNA form, the CDR3 reads TGCGCCAGCAGCCAACACAGGAAATCTAATGAAAAACTGTTTTTT. As protein: CASSQHRKSNEKLFF.

This clone has just a few counts. The chain couples TRBV2 to TRBJ2-3; a possible D gene is TRBD1 (5 bases). There are 16 residues in the CDR3. Looked up from germline, CDR1 is SNHLY and CDR2 is FYNNEI. V was cut by 5 bases and J by 3 bases, with 18 bases left in between. CDR3: CASSSWGRVGTDTQYF. In DNA, the CDR3 is TGTGCCAGCAGTTCATGGGGCAGGGTCGGAACAGATACGCAGTATTTT.

The chain employs TRBV11-3 and TRBJ2-5, with TRBD2 matching 12 bases. Germline V gives CDR1 SGHNT, CDR2 YENEEA. The CDR3 is made up of 16 amino acids. J gave up 5 bases and V 2 bases, and 6 bases lay outside the gene matches. CDR3 in amino acids: CASSLRLAGDGETQYF. The CDR3, as DNA: TGTGCCAGCAGCTTACGACTAGCGGGGGACGGGGAGACCCAGTACTTC.

The chain couples TRBV6-5 to TRBJ1-1, with 10 positions matching TRBD1. The CDR3 spans 15 residues. Germline assignment: CDR1 MNHEY and CDR2 SVGAGI. After removal of 0 bases from V and 5 bases from J, the junction contained 3 bases not matched to a gene. The CDR3 DNA follows: TGTGCCAGCAGTTACTCGGGACAGGGGAGAACTGAAGCTTTCTTT. It codes for CASSYSGQGRTEAFF.

The chain employs TRBV7-9 and TRBJ1-3, with 7 bases matching TRBD1. Germline CDR1 and CDR2: SEHNR and FQNEAQ (reference sequence). V trimming: 6 bases; J trimming: 1 base; junction bases outside the gene matches: 3. The CDR3 extends over 14 amino acids. The CDR3 coding sequence is TGTGCCAGCAGACAGGGGTTTTCTGGAAACACCATATATTTT. Translating gives CASRQGFSGNTIYF.

This clone was detected only once. The V gene is TRBV6-1, the J gene TRBJ2-2; tentative D call: TRBD1 (6 bases). The CDR3 consists of 14 residues. CDR1 is MNHNS and CDR2 is SASEGT in the germline V gene. V dropped 7 bases and J dropped 5 bases, with 14 bases sitting between them. CDR3 DNA sequence: TGTGCCAGCACCATCGTACAGGGAACCGGGGAGCTGTTTTTT. Its protein is CASTIVQGTGELFF.

Regarding this clone: One end of the junction does not line up with germline, which may come from a read error. V and J are TRBV6-1 and TRBJ2-3; 7 bases map to TRBD2. The CDR3 covers 14 residues. Germline CDR1 and CDR2: MNHNS and SASEGT. CDR3 in amino acids: CASSEDPSGATQYF. CDR3 bases: TGTGCCAGCAGCGAAGATCCTAGCGGTGCTACGCAGTATTTT.

V gene TRBV27 combines with J gene TRBJ2-5; maybe TRBD1 (6 bases). The CDR3 runs 15 residues. The V end was cut by 6 bases, the J end by 6 bases, with 20 bases between. Germline V gene data show CDR1 as MNHEY and CDR2 as SMNVEV (reference sequence). CDR3 sequence reads: CASSQGRQVLQTQYF. DNA for the CDR3: TGTGCCAGCAGCCAAGGAAGACAGGTTTTGCAGACCCAGTACTTC.

This chain joins TRBV7-2 and TRBJ1-5, with a weak D call TRBD1 (5 bases). The germline CDR1 and CDR2 sequences are SGHTA and FQGNSA. The CDR3 runs 13 residues. V lost 1 base and J lost 9, with 10 bases in between. CDR3 residues: CASSLGGERPQHF. As DNA, the CDR3 is TGTGCCAGCAGCTTAGGGGGGGAAAGGCCCCAGCATTTT.

A word on this clone: No conserved phenylalanine or tryptophan is present at the end of the CDR3, so a read error is the likely explanation. The DNA is left out, because the CDR3 cannot be placed on it with certainty; the CDR3 is given as TCRdb lists it. The rearrangement links TRBV5-6 to TRBJ2-7; TRBD1 is the table's D call and was not checked against the DNA. Germline values: CDR1 SGHDT, CDR2 YYEEEE. The CDR3 is made up of 13 amino acids, end residues included. The CDR3 spells CASSFRRQGAQSI.

The rearrangement joins TRBV4-1 to TRBJ2-6; D might be TRBD1 (6 bases). V was cut by 5 bases and J by 0 bases, with 23 bases left in between. There are 20 residues in the CDR3. Germline loops: CDR1 MGHRA, CDR2 YSYEKL. The CDR3 DNA follows: TGCGCCAGCAGCTTCCGGGACACCTCTCTGGGGCTCTCTGGGGCCAACGTCCTGACTTTC. This gives the protein CASSFRDTSLGLSGANVLTF.

This clone was picked up a small number of times. This chain joins TRBV6-1 and TRBJ1-4; 7 nucleotides align to TRBD1. The V and J ends lost 4 bases and 0 bases, in that order; junction bases with no gene match: 5. CDR1 and CDR2 (germline): MNHNS, SASEGT. The CDR3 is 16 residues long. The CDR3 nucleotides read TGTGCCAGCAGTGGAGACAGGGTTTCAACTAATGAAAAACTGTTTTTT. This gives the protein CASSGDRVSTNEKLFF.

This sequence joins TRBV11-3 and TRBJ1-2; D is uncertain. Germline CDR1 SGHNT, CDR2 YENEEA. V was cut by 0 bases and J by 2 bases, with 13 bases left in between. This CDR3 spans 16 amino acids. CDR3 coding DNA: TGTGCCAGCAGCTTAGAGGGCCGAGAAGCGAACTATGGCTACACCTTC. Translation gives CASSLEGREANYGYTF.

The chain recombines TRBV4-3 with TRBJ2-1; D possibly corresponds to TRBD2 (5 bases). This CDR3 is 16 amino acids long. V lost 0 bases and J lost 0, with 9 bases in between. The germline CDR1 and CDR2 sequences are LGHNA and YSLEER. As DNA, the CDR3 is TGCGCCAGCAGCCAAGAAAGCGGACTCTCCTACAATGAGCAGTTCTTC. This codes for CASSQESGLSYNEQFF.

The V call is TRBV10-3, the J call TRBJ2-7, with TRBD1 identical over 9 bases. V lost 3 bases, J lost 3 bases, and 3 bases stayed unmatched. The CDR3 has 14 amino acids. Germline CDR1 and CDR2: ENHRY and SYGVKD. CDR3 loop: CAISDRDRDYEQYF. In nucleotides, the CDR3 is TGTGCCATCAGTGACCGGGACAGGGACTACGAGCAGTACTTC.

This clone was observed a few times. The chain joins TRBV4-1 to TRBJ1-1; D call uncertain. V was clipped by 0 bases and J by 8 bases, with 19 bases between them. The germline gives CDR1 MGHRA, CDR2 YSYEKL. The CDR3 totals 16 residues. Here the CDR3 reads CASSQEGRQDEGEAFF. The DNA of the CDR3 is TGCGCCAGCAGCCAAGAAGGTCGGCAGGATGAGGGCGAAGCTTTCTTT.

The CDR3: CASSLPTTAGETQYF. The CDR3 DNA sequence: TGTGCCAGCAGCTTACCTACCACGGCGGGGGAGACCCAGTACTTC. The V and J genes are TRBV11-3 and TRBJ2-5; tentatively, D is TRBD2 (6 bases). Germline CDR1 and CDR2: SGHNT and YENEEA. Trimming shortened V by 2 bases and J by 5 bases, and 15 bases separated the two germline ends. This CDR3 is built from 15 residues.

In its sample, this clone was seen a few times. The chain couples TRBV30 to TRBJ1-5, with D perhaps TRBD1 (6 bases). The CDR3 has 19 residues. In germline, CDR1 is GTSNPN, CDR2 SVGIG (reference sequence). Trimming pared 0 bases from V and 0 bases from J, leaving 21 bases between. The CDR3 loop is CAWSVLPKPRGPSNQPQHF. The CDR3 DNA follows: TGTGCCTGGAGTGTACTTCCAAAACCCCGGGGGCCTAGCAATCAGCCCCAGCATTTT.

The chain has TRBV4-1 and TRBJ1-1; D may be TRBD1 (5 bases). V was clipped by 0 bases and J by 5 bases, with 19 bases between them. Germline assignment: CDR1 MGHRA and CDR2 YSYEKL. The CDR3 runs to 17 residues. The CDR3 DNA sequence: TGCGCCAGCAGCCAAGACCCCAATGGGGGGGTACTGACTGAAGCTTTCTTT. Translated: CASSQDPNGGVLTEAFF.

The chain carries TRBV5-6 and TRBJ1-4; D is undetermined. V lost 3 bases and J 4 bases, leaving 7 bases between the germline ends. This CDR3 spans 13 amino acids. The germline gives CDR1 SGHDT, CDR2 YYEEEE. This chain's CDR3 is CASSSVINEKLFF. DNA for the CDR3: TGTGCCAGCAGCTCCGTAATTAATGAAAAACTGTTTTTT.

The V call is TRBV6-5, the J call TRBJ1-2; TRBD1 matches 7 bases. Germline values: CDR1 MNHEY, CDR2 SVGAGI. CDR3 length: 16 amino acids. Losses at the gene ends were 0 bases for V and 3 bases for J; bases not matched to a gene: 7. Here the CDR3 reads CASSYSLTGQYYGYTF. CDR3 DNA: TGTGCCAGCAGTTACTCACTCACGGGACAGTACTATGGCTACACCTTC.

This clone was found a few times. The CDR3 nucleotides read TGTGCCAGCAGTGAAAGAGACGGAAAACTGTTTTTT. This sequence encodes CASSERDGKLFF. This chain joins TRBV25-1 and TRBJ1-4; D is ambiguous. The CDR3 is 12 residues long. Trimming removed 2 bases at V and 10 bases at J, with 8 bases between. In germline, CDR1 is MGHDK, CDR2 SYGVNS.

V and J are TRBV30 and TRBJ2-1; no clear D gene. CDR1 GTSNPN and CDR2 SVGIG come from the germline V gene (reference sequence). CDR3 size: 13 residues. The V gene lost 0 bases and the J gene lost 5 bases, with 8 bases spanning the gap. The CDR3 nucleotides read TGTGCCTGGAGTGTAGGTCTAGACAATGAGCAGTTCTTC. Protein product: CAWSVGLDNEQFF.

The V gene is TRBV1, the J gene TRBJ2-1; the DNA was not used to check the table's D call, TRBD2. TRBV1 is a recognized pseudogene. The CDR3 sequence is 15 residues long. This CDR3 reads CTSSLAGATYNEQFF. In nucleotides, the CDR3 is TGCACCAGCAGCCTAGCGGGGGCCACCTACAATGAGCAGTTCTTC.

This clone was found once. The chain couples TRBV11-3 to TRBJ1-3; D not resolved. The CDR3 length is 15 residues. Germline loops: CDR1 SGHNT, CDR2 YENEEA. Trimming took 0 bases from V and 0 from J, leaving 6 bases between them. CDR3 region: CASSLDRGSGNTIYF. As DNA, the CDR3 is TGTGCCAGCAGCTTAGATCGGGGCTCTGGAAACACCATATATTTT.

This sequence joins TRBV9 and TRBJ1-2, with a possible D match to TRBD1 (6 bases). V was cut by 5 bases and J by 4 bases, with 9 bases left in between. CDR1 is SGDLS, CDR2 YYNGEE, per germline. The CDR3 contains 12 residues. The chain's CDR3 is CASRGRGYGYTF. In DNA, the CDR3 is TGTGCCAGCAGGGGCAGGGGCTATGGCTACACCTTC.